A selection of T cell receptor beta chains follows, all from one sample in a study of blood T cell repertoires in COVID-19. TCRdb's table, derived via immunoSEQ multiplex PCR, lists solely in-frame clones and lacks some. The profile covers approximately 210,000 clones, with approximately 80% appearing a single time and 15% taken by the ten largest. What was sequenced was PBMCs or T cells enriched from blood (not recorded which). All receptors derive from a man in his forties or fifties who had recovered from COVID-19. Both conserved end residues are part of each CDR3. The D gene is left open where the match is weak. Size is stated for part of the rows, as once, few or many counts, or as a class when the clone is expanded.

d_call j_call v_call clone_size cdr3_nt cdr3_aa
. TRBJ2-3 TRBV7-8 . TGTGCCAGCAGTCGTGACAGTTCTAGCACAGATACGCAGTATTTT CASSRDSSSTDTQYF
. TRBJ2-1 TRBV28 once TGTGCCAGCAGTGGAGGGGATTCGAGCTCCTACAATGAGCAGTTCTTC CASSGGDSSSYNEQFF
. TRBJ2-5 TRBV9 . TGTGCCAGCAGCCCCAGGGGTCTTGGCGTGGTGGAGACCCAGTACTTC CASSPRGLGVVETQYF
TRBD1 TRBJ2-7 TRBV7-8 . TGTGCCACCGGAGCGGACAGGGGGCTAAGAGAGCAGTACTTC CATGADRGLREQYF
. TRBJ1-2 TRBV19 . TGTGCCAGTAATAATGGGCTCTATGGCTACACCTTC CASNNGLYGYTF
TRBD2 TRBJ2-1 TRBV14 . TGTGCCAGCAGCCCTACTAGCGGCTACAATGAGCAGTTCTTC CASSPTSGYNEQFF
. TRBJ1-6 TRBV28 . TGTGCCAGCAGTTTACAATATAATTCACCCCTCCACTTT CASSLQYNSPLHF
. TRBJ2-7 TRBV9 . TGTGCCAGCAGCGTAGCTCTCATCCGGAGGAACGAGCAGTACTTC CASSVALIRRNEQYF
. TRBJ1-4 TRBV28 few TGTGCCAGCAATACTCGTCGGGGGGGCGAAAAACTGTTTTTT CASNTRRGGEKLFF
. TRBJ1-1 TRBV3-1/TRBV3-2 . TGTGCCAGCAGCCCCCGGGGGGGCGTGGAAACTGAAGCTTTCTTT CASSPRGGVETEAFF
TRBD1 TRBJ1-5 TRBV6-6 . TGTGCCAGCAGTTTCCTCAGGGGGCATAATCAGCCCCAGCATTTT CASSFLRGHNQPQHF
. TRBJ1-5 TRBV27 . TGTGCCAGCAGTTTTACAGGGTCGGGCAATCAGCCCCAGCATTTT CASSFTGSGNQPQHF
TRBD1 TRBJ1-2 TRBV5-1 . TGCGCCAGCAGCTTGGGGGACAGGGCCTATGGCTACACCTTC CASSLGDRAYGYTF
. TRBJ2-7 TRBV5-1 . TGCGCCAGCAGCACCCCTACGACCTACGAGCAGTACTTC CASSTPTTYEQYF
. TRBJ2-7 TRBV28 . TGTGCCAGCTATCTACGGGGCGAGCAGTACTTC CASYLRGEQYF
TRBD1 TRBJ1-4 TRBV30 . TGTGCCTGGAGCCGACAGGGCGGAGAGGAAAAACTGTTTTTT CAWSRQGGEEKLFF
. TRBJ2-1 TRBV27 . TGTGCCAGCAGTTTTTCTTACGGGAATGAGCAGTTCTTC CASSFSYGNEQFF
TRBD1 TRBJ2-2 TRBV5-1 . TGCGCCAGCAGCTTGCAGGGGGATGGCGGGGAGCTGTTTTTT CASSLQGDGGELFF
. TRBJ2-5 TRBV9 . TGTGCCAGCAGCGTAGGGCACAGTCAAGAGACCCAGTACTTC CASSVGHSQETQYF
TRBD1 TRBJ2-3 TRBV7-9 . TGTGCCAGCAGGTTGGACAGGGATCACACAGATACGCAGTATTTT CASRLDRDHTDTQYF
. TRBJ1-2 TRBV19 . TGTGCCAGTAGTATCGGCCAGGGCTATGGCTACACCTTC CASSIGQGYGYTF
. TRBJ1-4 TRBV4-2 . TGTGCCAGCAGCCAAGGGGGACTAGGGATGTTTTTT CASSQGGLGMFF
TRBD1 TRBJ1-1 TRBV11-3 . TGTGCCAGCAGCCGTTCAGGAGGGGGCAATGAAGCTTTCTTT CASSRSGGGNEAFF
. TRBJ2-1 TRBV3-1/TRBV3-2 . TGTGCCAGCAGCCCTCCCGCGGATGAGCAGTTCTTC CASSPPADEQFF
TRBD1 TRBJ2-2 TRBV7-7 . TGTGCCAGCAGCCCTCAACAGGGGGCGAGCACCGGGGAGCTGTTTTTT CASSPQQGASTGELFF
. TRBJ1-2 TRBV6-5 once TGTGCCAGCAGTCCTAGTCAGACGAACTATGGCTACACCTTC CASSPSQTNYGYTF
TRBD1 TRBJ1-4 TRBV5-1 few TGCGCCAGCAGCAACGGACAGGGGACTAATGAAAAACTGTTTTTT CASSNGQGTNEKLFF
TRBD1 TRBJ2-1 TRBV4-1 once TGCGCCAGCAGCCCCTACGGGACAGGTTACAATGAGCAGTTCTTC CASSPYGTGYNEQFF
TRBD2 TRBJ2-1 TRBV24-1 . TGTGCCACCAGTGAGACTAGCGGGAGTCTTCACAATGAGCAGTTCTTC CATSETSGSLHNEQFF
TRBD1 TRBJ1-1 TRBV29-1 few TGCAGCGCTCGGACAGGGATGAACACTGAAGCTTTCTTT CSARTGMNTEAFF
. TRBJ1-3 TRBV6-5 once TGTGCCAGCACTACAGGGAGCACTGGAAACACCATATATTTT CASTTGSTGNTIYF
. TRBJ1-1 TRBV18 . TGTGCCAGCTCACCATACAGGGACGTGGTCACTGAAGCTTTCTTT CASSPYRDVVTEAFF
TRBD1 TRBJ2-3 TRBV5-1 . TGCGCCAGCAGCTTAGGACAGGGGGTGGGCACAGATACGCAGTATTTT CASSLGQGVGTDTQYF
TRBD1 TRBJ1-4 TRBV7-3 . TGTGCCAGCAGCTTGGGACAGACTAATGAAAAACTGTTTTTT CASSLGQTNEKLFF
. TRBJ2-1 TRBV4-1 few TGCGCCAGCAGCCAAATACCCGGAGGGTACAATGAGCAGTTCTTC CASSQIPGGYNEQFF
. TRBJ2-5 TRBV11-3 . TGTGCCAGCTCCAAGGGGGGGCAAGAGACCCAGTACTTC CASSKGGQETQYF
TRBD1 TRBJ1-1 TRBV10-3 . TGTGCCATCAGGGGGACAGGCGACACTGAAGCTTTCTTT CAIRGTGDTEAFF
. TRBJ2-2 TRBV28 . TGTGCCAGCAGGGTCTCGAGCACCGGGGAGCTGTTTTTT CASRVSSTGELFF
TRBD1 TRBJ1-5 TRBV3-1/TRBV3-2 . TGTGCCAGCAGCATTGGGACAGGGGTAAATCAGCCCCAGCATTTT CASSIGTGVNQPQHF
. TRBJ2-3 TRBV18 . TGTGCCAGCTCACCACCGGAGGGGGCAAAAGATACGCAGTATTTT CASSPPEGAKDTQYF
. TRBJ1-4 TRBV25-1 . TGTGCCAGCAGTGATGCCGAAAGTGTGGCCGAAAAACTGTTTTTT CASSDAESVAEKLFF
TRBD1 TRBJ1-6 TRBV18 . TGTGCCAGCTCCCCAGCGACAGGGGGCGGTTCACCCCTCCACTTT CASSPATGGGSPLHF
. TRBJ2-5 TRBV28 . TGTGCCAGCAGTTGGGGACTGGCTCAAGAGACCCAGTACTTC CASSWGLAQETQYF
TRBD1 TRBJ2-5 TRBV24-1 . TGTGCCACCAGTGATTGGCGACAGGGGGAAGAGACCCAGTACTTC CATSDWRQGEETQYF
. TRBJ2-1 TRBV4-2 . TGTGCCAGCAGCCAAGCCCTGGCTAGCCAGGGGTTGTTCTTC CASSQALASQGLFF
. TRBJ2-2 TRBV7-7 . TGTGCCAGCAGCCAAAACCGGGACTTAGTCGGGGAGCTGTTTTTT CASSQNRDLVGELFF
. TRBJ1-2 TRBV6-5 . TGTGCCAGCAAGTCGGTGAACTATGGCTACACCTTC CASKSVNYGYTF
. TRBJ1-5 TRBV21-1 . TGTGCCAGCAGCAGCCTACCCCCGGGACAAATGTACTGGGATCAGCCCCAGCATTTT CASSSLPPGQMYWDQPQHF
. TRBJ1-6 TRBV3-1/TRBV3-2 . TGTGCCAGCACCTCCGGGAGATTCGGTTCACCCCTCCACTTT CASTSGRFGSPLHF
. TRBJ2-7 TRBV28 once TGTGCCAGTATGGGACAGGATGAGGCGGGGGGGCCTTACGAGCAGTACTTC CASMGQDEAGGPYEQYF